What follows is one T cell receptor (beta chain) and its context. This sample is part of a study of blood T cell repertoires in COVID-19. About the research overall: The United States, Italy and Spain were the sources of the acute and convalescent COVID-19 samples. Sources were T cells, B-cell-depleted T cells, or PBMCs; the material itself was cDNA or gDNA.

Under the authors' procedure: Amplification of reference gene primers provided the estimated nucleated cell counts. Libraries were prepared by immunoSEQ multiplex PCR; TCRdb keeps only in-frame clonotypes and omits some of them. V, J and clone size are those of that table, while D and trimming were read from the DNA. Found here are over 95,000 clones, 81% of them singletons; the top ten hold 10%. The junction had 10 bases not matched to a gene; V was cut back by 1 base and J by 1 base. The CDR3 runs 18 residues. Per germline, CDR1 SGHTA and CDR2 FQGNSA. This rearrangement joins TRBV7-2 to TRBJ2-5; 9 bases fit TRBD2. Sequenced: peripheral blood. The sequence was collected from a human donor in a cohort sampled during active COVID-19. The CDR3: CASSLVYSGGGGQETQYF. CDR3 nucleotide sequence: TGTGCCAGCAGCTTAGTATATAGCGGGGGAGGGGGCCAAGAGACCCAGTACTTC. The complete variable domain, with remaining parts taken from reference TRBV7-2 and TRBJ2-5, reads GAGVSQSPSNKVTEKGKDVELRCDPISGHTALYWYRQSLGQGLEFLIYFQGNSAPDKSGLPSDRFSAERTGGSVSTLTIQRTQQEDSAVYLCASSLVYSGGGGQETQYFGPGTRLLVL.